The 15 T cell receptor beta chains given below trace back to one sample, sequenced in a study of blood T cell repertoires in COVID-19. Produced via immunoSEQ multiplex PCR; TCRdb's table is partial and in-frame only. The sample includes about 280,000 clones, approximately 83% of them seen just once. Input material: peripheral blood. The receptors were gathered from a woman in her 70s with acute or convalescent COVID-19.

Of note for this clone: This specimen includes other DNA sequences encoding the same CDR3. The rearrangement links TRBV4-2 to TRBJ1-3; weak D call: TRBD1 (6 bases). The CDR3 extends over 15 amino acids. Germline V CDR1 and CDR2: LGHNA, YNFKEQ. V was pared by 0 bases and J by 4 bases, with 10 bases between. CDR3 amino acids: CASSQERTAGNTIYF. CDR3 coding DNA: TGTGCCAGCAGCCAAGAACGGACAGCCGGAAACACCATATATTTT.

The V and J genes are TRBV7-8 and TRBJ2-7, with 9 bases that match TRBD1. Germline assignment: CDR1 SGHVS and CDR2 FQNEAQ. Unmatched junction bases numbered 7, after V lost 5 bases and J lost 2 bases. CDR3 size: 15 residues. The CDR3 DNA reads TGTGCCAGCAGCCTTCGTGGACAGGGGCCCTACGAGCAGTACTTC. Translated, it gives CASSLRGQGPYEQYF.

CDR3 in DNA: TGCAGCGTCGGACAGGGGAAAGAGACCCAGTACTTC. Its protein product is CSVGQGKETQYF. The chain couples TRBV29-1 to TRBJ2-5; 9 bases agree with TRBD1. The CDR3 loop spans 12 amino acids. Per germline, CDR1 SQVTM and CDR2 ANQGSEA. The junction had 2 bases not matched to a gene; V was cut back by 6 bases and J by 3 bases.

The chain uses TRBV27 and TRBJ2-1; 8 bases are shared with TRBD2. Trimming took 4 bases from V and 8 from J; bases not matched to a gene: 10. Per germline, CDR1 MNHEY and CDR2 SMNVEV (reference sequence). The length of the CDR3 is 15 residues. CDR3 sequence reads: CASSSPGGPFDEQFF. The CDR3 DNA follows: TGTGCCAGCAGTTCACCGGGGGGGCCGTTCGATGAGCAGTTCTTC.

This clone was detected once. This sequence joins TRBV19 and TRBJ2-7; 7 nucleotides line up with TRBD2. Germline values: CDR1 LNHDA, CDR2 SQIVND (reference sequence). The trim removed 5 bases at V and 1 base at J, leaving 5 bases unmatched. The CDR3 runs to 14 residues. CDR3 region: CASSLPGGSYEQYF. CDR3 in DNA: TGTGCCAGTAGTCTTCCGGGGGGATCCTACGAGCAGTACTTC.

This clone was seen more than once but under ten times. Other DNA sequences from this sample encode an identical CDR3 as well. The chain employs TRBV11-2 and TRBJ1-4; D call uncertain. The CDR3 covers 13 residues. The V end lost 1 base, the J end lost 8 bases, and 8 bases lay between the germline ends. CDR1 is SGHAT and CDR2 is FQNNGV in the germline V gene. The CDR3 DNA sequence: TGTGCCAGCAGCTTAGGAGGGCGGGAAAAACTGTTTTTT. Residues: CASSLGGREKLFF.

The J gene is TRBJ2-7, the V gene TRBV7-8; D remains unclear. The CDR3 has 14 amino acids. Germline V CDR1 and CDR2: SGHVS, FQNEAQ. Between the trimmed V and J ends, which lost 1 base and 0 bases, there was a span of 7 bases. CDR3 sequence reads: CASSLEWASYEQYF. The CDR3 DNA reads TGTGCCAGCAGCTTAGAGTGGGCCTCCTACGAGCAGTACTTC. The variable domain in full, completed from reference TRBV7-8 and TRBJ2-7, reads GAGVSQSPRYKVAKRGQDVALRCDPISGHVSLFWYQQALGQGPEFLTYFQNEAQLDKSGLPSDRFFAERPEGSVSTLKIQRTQQEDSAVYLCASSLEWASYEQYFGPGTRLTVT.

The rearrangement uses TRBV28 and TRBJ1-5; the match to TRBD1 covers 11 bases. This CDR3 is 15 amino acids long. From germline, CDR1 is MDHEN and CDR2 SYDVKM. The V and J ends lost 7 bases and 2 bases, in that order; junction bases with no gene match: 4. CDR3 in DNA: TGTGCCAGCAACGGACAGGGGGCCGGCAATCAGCCCCAGCATTTT. The encoded protein is CASNGQGAGNQPQHF.

The sample holds one count of this clone. The chain uses TRBV12-5 and TRBJ2-7; 7 nucleotides align to TRBD1. Trimming removed 4 bases from V and 4 bases from J; junction bases left unmatched: 13. The CDR3 consists of 16 residues. CDR1 LGHNT and CDR2 FRNRAP come from the germline V gene. CDR3 sequence (DNA): TGTGCTAGTGGTTCCGTCCGTGACAGGGAGTCTTACGAGCAGTACTTC. Translated: CASGSVRDRESYEQYF.

The rearrangement links TRBV7-2 to TRBJ2-1, with 8 bases lining up with TRBD2. After removal of 10 bases from V and 3 bases from J, the junction contained 5 bases not matched to a gene. CDR1 and CDR2 (germline): SGHTA, FQGNSA. There are 13 residues in the CDR3. CDR3 DNA: TGTGCCACCCGGGGGGGTAACTACAATGAGCAGTTCTTC. This codes for CATRGGNYNEQFF.

This sequence joins TRBV3-1 (or the pseudogene TRBV3-2) and TRBJ1-1, with TRBD1 matching 9 bases. This CDR3 has 15 residues. Germline values: CDR1 LGHDT, CDR2 YNNKEL (reference sequence). Trimming cost V 4 bases and J 4 bases; bases outside gene matches: 7. The CDR3 region is CASSPRDREVTEAFF. The CDR3 bases are TGTGCCAGCAGCCCACGGGACAGGGAAGTCACTGAAGCTTTCTTT.

There are a few counts of this clone. V usage is TRBV5-8 and J usage is TRBJ1-2, with D possibly TRBD1 on 5 matching bases. V dropped 7 bases and J dropped 4 bases, with 14 bases sitting between them. Germline CDR1 reads SGHTS; CDR2 reads YDEGEE. CDR3 length equals 13 residues. CDR3 sequence reads: CASYTGLSYGYTF. DNA of the CDR3: TGTGCCAGCTACACGGGACTGTCCTATGGCTACACCTTC.

This clone was observed a handful of times. V usage is TRBV15 and J usage is TRBJ1-1; possible D gene TRBD1, 6 bases. Trimming stripped 9 bases from V and 3 bases from J, with 20 bases between. The CDR3 runs to 15 residues. The germline V gene has CDR1 LNHNV and CDR2 YYDKDF (reference sequence). CDR3 loop: CATEPGPPGDTEAFF. The CDR3 region has the DNA TGTGCCACTGAGCCGGGACCCCCAGGGGACACTGAAGCTTTCTTT.

The genes are TRBV2 and TRBJ1-2; a possible D gene is TRBD1 (5 bases). Trimming cost V 6 bases and J 1 base, with 12 bases left between them. CDR3 length equals 14 residues. From germline, CDR1 is SNHLY and CDR2 FYNNEI. CDR3: CASRQGRVNYGYTF. In nucleotides, the CDR3 is TGTGCCAGCAGACAAGGCAGGGTTAACTATGGCTACACCTTC.

V and J are TRBV6-5 and TRBJ1-1; TRBD1 matches at 9 bases. V shed 6 bases and J 1 base; nucleotides not matched to a gene: 3. The germline gives CDR1 MNHEY, CDR2 SVGAGI. The CDR3 has 14 amino acids. DNA for the CDR3: TGTGCCAGCAGCCTACAGGGGGCGAACACTGAAGCTTTCTTT. Translation gives CASSLQGANTEAFF.